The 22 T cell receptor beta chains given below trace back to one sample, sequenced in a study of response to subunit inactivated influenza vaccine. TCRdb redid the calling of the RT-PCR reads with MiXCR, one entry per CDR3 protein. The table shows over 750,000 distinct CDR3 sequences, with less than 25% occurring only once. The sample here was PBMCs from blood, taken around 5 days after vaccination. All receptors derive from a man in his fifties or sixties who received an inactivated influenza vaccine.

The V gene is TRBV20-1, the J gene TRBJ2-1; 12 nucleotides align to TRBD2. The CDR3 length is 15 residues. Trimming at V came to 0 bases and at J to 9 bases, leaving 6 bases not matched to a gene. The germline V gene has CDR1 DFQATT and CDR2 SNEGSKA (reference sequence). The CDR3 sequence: CSARDFGLAGLEQFF. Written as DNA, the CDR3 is TGCAGTGCTAGAGATTTCGGACTAGCGGGACTTGAGCAGTTCTTC.

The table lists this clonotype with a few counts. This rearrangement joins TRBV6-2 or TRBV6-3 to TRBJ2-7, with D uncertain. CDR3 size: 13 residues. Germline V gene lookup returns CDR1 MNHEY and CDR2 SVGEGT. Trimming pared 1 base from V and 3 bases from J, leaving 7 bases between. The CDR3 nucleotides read TGTGCCAGCAGTTACTTCGGCAGCTACGAGCAGTACTTC. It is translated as CASSYFGSYEQYF.

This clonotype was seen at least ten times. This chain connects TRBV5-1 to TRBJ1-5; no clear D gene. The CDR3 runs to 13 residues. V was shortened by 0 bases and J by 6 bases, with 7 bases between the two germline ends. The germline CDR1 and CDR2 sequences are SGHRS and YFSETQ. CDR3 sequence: CASSLGDTQPQHF. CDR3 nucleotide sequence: TGCGCCAGCAGCTTGGGGGATACTCAGCCCCAGCATTTT.

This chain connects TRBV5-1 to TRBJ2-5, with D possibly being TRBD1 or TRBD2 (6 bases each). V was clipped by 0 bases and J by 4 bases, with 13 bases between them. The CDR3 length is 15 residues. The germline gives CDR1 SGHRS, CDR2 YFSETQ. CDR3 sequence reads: CASSLGAGTRETQYF. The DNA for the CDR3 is TGCGCCAGCAGCTTGGGCGCGGGGACAAGAGAGACCCAGTACTTC.

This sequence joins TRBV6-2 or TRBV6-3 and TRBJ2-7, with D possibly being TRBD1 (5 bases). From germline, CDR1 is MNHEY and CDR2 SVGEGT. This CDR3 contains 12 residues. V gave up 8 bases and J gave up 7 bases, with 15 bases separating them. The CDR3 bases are TGTGCCAGCGAAACGGCGGCAGGGGAGCAGTACTTC. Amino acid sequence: CASETAAGEQYF.

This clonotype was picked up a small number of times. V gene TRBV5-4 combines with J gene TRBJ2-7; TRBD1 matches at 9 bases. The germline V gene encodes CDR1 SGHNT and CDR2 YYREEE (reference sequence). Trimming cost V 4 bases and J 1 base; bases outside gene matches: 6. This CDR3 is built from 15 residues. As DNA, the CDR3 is TGTGCCAGCAGCGGGCCGGGACAGGGATCCTACGAGCAGTACTTC. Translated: CASSGPGQGSYEQYF.

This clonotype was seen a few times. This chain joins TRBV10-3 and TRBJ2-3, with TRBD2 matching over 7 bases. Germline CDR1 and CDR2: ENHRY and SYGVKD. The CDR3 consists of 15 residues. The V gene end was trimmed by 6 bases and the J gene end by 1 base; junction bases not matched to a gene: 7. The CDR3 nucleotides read TGTGCCATCAGCCTGGGGGGGTTTGGCACAGATACGCAGTATTTT. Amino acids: CAISLGGFGTDTQYF.

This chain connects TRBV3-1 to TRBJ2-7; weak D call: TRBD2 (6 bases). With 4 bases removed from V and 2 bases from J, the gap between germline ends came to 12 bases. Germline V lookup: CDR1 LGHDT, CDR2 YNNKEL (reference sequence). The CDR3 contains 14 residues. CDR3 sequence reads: CASSRSGSAYEQYF. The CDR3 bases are TGTGCCAGCAGCCGTAGCGGTTCGGCCTACGAGCAGTACTTC.

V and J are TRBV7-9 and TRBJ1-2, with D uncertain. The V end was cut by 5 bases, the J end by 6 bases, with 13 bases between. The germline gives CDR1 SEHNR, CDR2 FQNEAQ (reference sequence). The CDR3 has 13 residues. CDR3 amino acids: CASSPNLVHGYTF. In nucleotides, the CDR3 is TGTGCCAGCAGCCCCAATTTGGTACATGGCTACACCTTC.

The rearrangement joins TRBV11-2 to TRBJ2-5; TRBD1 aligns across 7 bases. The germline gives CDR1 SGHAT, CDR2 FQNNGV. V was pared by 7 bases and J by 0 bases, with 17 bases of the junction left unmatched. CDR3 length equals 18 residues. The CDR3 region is CASTLRVPPGTDQETQYF. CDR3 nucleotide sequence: TGTGCCAGCACCCTAAGGGTCCCCCCGGGGACAGACCAAGAGACCCAGTACTTC.

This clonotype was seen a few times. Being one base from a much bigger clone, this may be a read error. The CDR3 is CASTPTGGAGTYEQYF. For the CDR3, the DNA is TGTGCCAGCACCCCCACAGGGGGGGCAGGGACCTACGAGCAGTACTTC. The chain has TRBV7-9 and TRBJ2-7; tentatively, D is TRBD1 (8 bases). CDR1 SEHNR and CDR2 FQNEAQ come from the germline V gene (reference sequence). CDR3 length equals 16 residues. Trimming took 7 bases from V and 2 from J, leaving 21 bases between them.

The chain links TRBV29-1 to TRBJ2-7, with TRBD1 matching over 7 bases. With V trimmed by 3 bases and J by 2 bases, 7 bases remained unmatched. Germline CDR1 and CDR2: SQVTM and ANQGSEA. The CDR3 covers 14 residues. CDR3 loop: CSVDPTGSPYEQYF. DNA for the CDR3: TGCAGCGTTGACCCGACAGGGAGCCCCTACGAGCAGTACTTC.

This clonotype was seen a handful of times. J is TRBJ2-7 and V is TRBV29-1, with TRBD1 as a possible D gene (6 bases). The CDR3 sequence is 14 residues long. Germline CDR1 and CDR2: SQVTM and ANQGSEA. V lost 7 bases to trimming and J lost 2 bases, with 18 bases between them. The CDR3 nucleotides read TGCAGCGCATGCAGGGGAAGAATAGCCTACGAGCAGTACTTC. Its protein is CSACRGRIAYEQYF.

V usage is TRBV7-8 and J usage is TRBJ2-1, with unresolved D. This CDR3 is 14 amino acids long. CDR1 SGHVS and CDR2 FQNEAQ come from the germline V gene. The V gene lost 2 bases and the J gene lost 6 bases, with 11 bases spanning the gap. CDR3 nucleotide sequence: TGTGCCAGCAGCTTACTGGTTGCCCTCAATGAGCAGTTCTTC. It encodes CASSLLVALNEQFF.

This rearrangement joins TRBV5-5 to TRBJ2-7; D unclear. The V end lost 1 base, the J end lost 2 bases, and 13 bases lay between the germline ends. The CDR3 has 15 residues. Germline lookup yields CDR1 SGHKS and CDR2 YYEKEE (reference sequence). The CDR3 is CASSLRVSIPYEQYF. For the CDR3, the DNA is TGTGCCAGCAGCTTGAGGGTCTCAATCCCCTACGAGCAGTACTTC.

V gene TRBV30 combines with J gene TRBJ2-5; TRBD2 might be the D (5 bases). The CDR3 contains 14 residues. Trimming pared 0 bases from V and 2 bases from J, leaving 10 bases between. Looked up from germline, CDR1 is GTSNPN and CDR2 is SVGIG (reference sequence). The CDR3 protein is CAWSVTGLQETQYF. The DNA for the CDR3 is TGTGCCTGGAGTGTCACGGGGTTACAAGAGACCCAGTACTTC.

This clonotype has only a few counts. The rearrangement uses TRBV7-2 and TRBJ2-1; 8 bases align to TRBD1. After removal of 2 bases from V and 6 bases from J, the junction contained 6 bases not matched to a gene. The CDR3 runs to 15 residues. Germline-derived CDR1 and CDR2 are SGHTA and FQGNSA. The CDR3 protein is CASSLHRGVGNEQFF. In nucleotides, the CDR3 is TGTGCCAGCAGCTTACACAGGGGGGTTGGCAATGAGCAGTTCTTC.

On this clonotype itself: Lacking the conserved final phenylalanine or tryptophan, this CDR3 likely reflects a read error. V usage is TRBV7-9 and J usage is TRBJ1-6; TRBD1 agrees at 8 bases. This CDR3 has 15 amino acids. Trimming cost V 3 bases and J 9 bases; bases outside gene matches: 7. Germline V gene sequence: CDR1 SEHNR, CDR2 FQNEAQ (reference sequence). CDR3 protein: CASSFGQGRISPLHV. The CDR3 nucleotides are TGTGCCAGCAGCTTCGGACAGGGAAGAATTTCACCCCTCCACGTT.

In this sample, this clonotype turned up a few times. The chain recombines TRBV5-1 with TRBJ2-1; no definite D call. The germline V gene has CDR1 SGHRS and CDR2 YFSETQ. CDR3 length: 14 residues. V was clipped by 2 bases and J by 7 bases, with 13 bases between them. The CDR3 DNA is TGCGCCAGCAGCTTTTTAGTTGCCGAGAATGAGCAGTTCTTC. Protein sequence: CASSFLVAENEQFF.

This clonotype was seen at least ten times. The CDR3 DNA is TGTGCCAGCAGCCCTCTGATAGGGCAGGGGGCCGGTTATGGCTACACCTTC. Its protein is CASSPLIGQGAGYGYTF. The rearrangement links TRBV6-1 to TRBJ1-2, with 8 positions matching TRBD1. Germline loops: CDR1 MNHNS, CDR2 SASEGT. The CDR3 has 17 amino acids. V gave up 6 bases and J gave up 5 bases; unmatched junction bases: 17.

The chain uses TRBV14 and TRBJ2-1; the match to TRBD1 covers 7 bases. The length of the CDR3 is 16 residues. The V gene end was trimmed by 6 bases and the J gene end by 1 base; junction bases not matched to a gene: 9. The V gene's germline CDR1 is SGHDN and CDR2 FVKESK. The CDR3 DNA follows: TGTGCCAGCAGTCCGAGAGCAGGGGGATCCTACAATGAGCAGTTCTTC. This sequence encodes CASSPRAGGSYNEQFF. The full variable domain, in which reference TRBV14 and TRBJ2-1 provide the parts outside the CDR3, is EAGVTQFPSHSVIEKGQTVTLRCDPISGHDNLYWYRRVMGKEIKFLLHFVKESKQDESGMPNNRFLAERTGGTYSTLKVQPAELEDSGVYFCASSPRAGGSYNEQFFGPGTRLTVL.

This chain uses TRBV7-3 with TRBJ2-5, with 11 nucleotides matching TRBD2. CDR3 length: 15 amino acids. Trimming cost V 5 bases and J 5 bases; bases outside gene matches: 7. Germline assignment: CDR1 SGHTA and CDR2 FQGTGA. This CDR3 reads CASSRTGTSGETQYF. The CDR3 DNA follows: TGTGCCAGCAGCAGAACCGGGACTAGCGGTGAGACCCAGTACTTC.